Presented here are 8 T cell receptor beta chains from one specimen sequenced in a study of cytomegalovirus exposure and HLA in healthy donors. Method: immunoSEQ multiplex PCR; TCRdb's copy keeps in-frame clones and lacks some. The sample records roughly 330,000 clones, 87% being singletons. Sequenced: PBMCs. These TCRs come from a woman in her twenties or thirties in good health and CMV-seropositive.

J is TRBJ2-7 and V is TRBV6-5; TRBD2 is a possible D gene (5 bases). The CDR3 is made up of 14 amino acids. The germline V gene encodes CDR1 MNHEY and CDR2 SVGAGI. V lost 5 bases, J lost 1 base, and 12 bases lay in between. CDR3 nucleotide sequence: TGTGCCAGCAGTACCCGGGGTTCGTCCTACGAGCAGTACTTC. Translated, it gives CASSTRGSSYEQYF.

This clone came up a few times. The CDR3 reads CASGWPQHF. CDR3 coding DNA: TGTGCCAGTGGGTGGCCCCAGCATTTT. The chain uses TRBV19 and TRBJ1-5; no reliable D call. The CDR3 contains 9 residues. The germline V and J ends were trimmed by 8 bases and 9 bases, with 5 bases remaining between them. Germline V gene data show CDR1 as LNHDA and CDR2 as SQIVND (reference sequence).

The chain couples TRBV6-1 to TRBJ1-1, with D perhaps TRBD1 (5 bases). Per the germline V gene, CDR1 is MNHNS and CDR2 is SASEGT. This CDR3 is built from 13 residues. V lost 1 base and J 4 bases, leaving 7 bases between the germline ends. CDR3 DNA sequence: TGTGCCAGCAGTGAAGGACAGCGCACTGAAGCTTTCTTT. This sequence encodes CASSEGQRTEAFF.

The gene calls are TRBV14 and TRBJ2-7; D unresolved. The V and J ends lost 0 bases and 3 bases respectively, with 9 bases between them. This CDR3 region has 14 residues. CDR1 and CDR2 (germline): SGHDN, FVKESK. The CDR3 coding sequence is TGTGCCAGCAGCCAAGAACCTCGACTCTACGAGCAGTACTTC. Translated, it gives CASSQEPRLYEQYF.

The V call is TRBV27, the J call TRBJ2-5; TRBD1 agrees at 10 bases. V trimming: 5 bases; J trimming: 5 bases; junction bases outside the gene matches: 17. This CDR3 is built from 18 residues. CDR1 and CDR2 (germline): MNHEY, SMNVEV (reference sequence). The CDR3 bases are TGTGCCAGCAGTACAGACAGGGGGCGAGGCCCCATGCGGGAGACCCAGTACTTC. Translating it yields CASSTDRGRGPMRETQYF.

The chain carries TRBV7-7 and TRBJ1-6; no reliable D call. Between the trimmed V and J ends, which lost 1 base and 8 bases, there was a span of 6 bases. The CDR3 loop spans 13 amino acids. Germline assignment: CDR1 SSHAT and CDR2 FNYEAQ (reference sequence). The CDR3 coding sequence is TGTGCCAGCAGCTTAGGGGTGGATTCACCCCTCCACTTT. It translates to CASSLGVDSPLHF.

The chain recombines TRBV6-6 with TRBJ2-2; D call uncertain. The CDR3 contains 13 residues. Trimming took off 3 bases at V and 7 bases at J, with 9 bases between the two ends. Germline-derived CDR1 and CDR2 are MNHNY and SVGAGI (reference sequence). DNA of the CDR3: TGTGCCAGCAGTTATGGGTCGCGCGGGGAGCTGTTTTTT. It encodes CASSYGSRGELFF.

The chain combines TRBV5-4 with TRBJ1-3; D unclear. With 4 bases removed from V and 0 bases from J, the gap between germline ends came to 11 bases. CDR1 SGHNT and CDR2 YYREEE come from the germline V gene (reference sequence). The CDR3 totals 15 residues. CDR3 sequence: CASSTPPASGNTIYF. Written as DNA, the CDR3 is TGTGCCAGCAGCACCCCCCCGGCCTCTGGAAACACCATATATTTT.